This record concerns one T cell receptor beta chain sequence. The sample is drawn from a study of blood T cell repertoires in COVID-19. Study background: COVID-19 samples from acute and convalescent phases originated in the United States, Italy and Spain. PBMCs, B-cell-depleted T cells, or T cells were the source of the cDNA or gDNA that made up the material.

Methods used by the authors: The assay estimated nucleated cells by amplifying reference gene primers. TCRdb's copy holds only in-frame clones and misses some; the assay was immunoSEQ multiplex PCR. V, J and clone size were drawn from that table, and D and trimming were deduced from the DNA. The table shows some 200,000 clones, with about 88% occurring only once. The sequence was obtained from a man between 70 and 80 years old with acute or convalescent COVID-19. Sample: peripheral blood.

CDR3 in amino acids: CASSEQGLAEYTGELFF. CDR3 DNA sequence: TGTGCCAGCAGTGAACAAGGCCTAGCGGAGTACACCGGGGAGCTGTTTTTT. The V and J genes are TRBV2 and TRBJ2-2; 7 bases align to TRBD2. Looked up from germline, CDR1 is SNHLY and CDR2 is FYNNEI. The CDR3 has 17 residues. V lost 2 bases and J lost 3; bases outside the gene matches: 9.